These 28 T cell receptor beta chains were sequenced from one sample in a study of blood T cell repertoires in COVID-19. TCRdb keeps only in-frame clones here, not all; method: immunoSEQ multiplex PCR. Of 130,000 to 150,000 clones listed, roughly 77% are singletons. Sequenced sample: peripheral blood. These receptors all stem from a woman between 65 and 79 years old with COVID-19, enrolled during active disease.

This clone was counted once. The chain links TRBV6-6 to TRBJ1-4, with D tentatively TRBD1 (5 bases). The CDR3 covers 17 residues. V was pared by 5 bases and J by 7 bases, with 23 bases between. Germline V gives CDR1 MNHNY, CDR2 SVGAGI (reference sequence). The CDR3 spells CASSLQVGGSLGEKLFF. The CDR3 bases are TGTGCCAGCAGTCTACAGGTCGGGGGGTCGTTAGGTGAAAAACTGTTTTTT.

The chain uses TRBV29-1 and TRBJ1-1; 7 bases agree with TRBD1. J gave up 0 bases and V 7 bases, and 8 bases lay outside the gene matches. Germline loops: CDR1 SQVTM, CDR2 ANQGSEA. The CDR3 runs 14 residues. The CDR3 coding sequence is TGCAGCGCACGACAGGGATGGCTGAACACTGAAGCTTTCTTT. As protein: CSARQGWLNTEAFF.

The chain carries TRBV28 and TRBJ2-7; 7 nucleotides line up with TRBD1. With V trimmed by 5 bases and J by 5 bases, 9 bases remained unmatched. The CDR3 totals 14 residues. Per germline, CDR1 MDHEN and CDR2 SYDVKM. CDR3 loop: CASSSPGQLNEQYF. The CDR3 nucleotides are TGTGCCAGCAGTAGCCCGGGACAGCTCAACGAGCAGTACTTC.

This chain connects TRBV5-4 to TRBJ1-4; D perhaps matches TRBD1 (5 bases). Germline V CDR1 and CDR2: SGHNT, YYREEE (reference sequence). CDR3 size: 15 residues. The V gene lost 4 bases and the J gene lost 7 bases, with 17 bases spanning the gap. DNA for the CDR3: TGTGCCAGCAGCGCCTATCAGGGTGGTGGTGAAAAACTGTTTTTT. Its protein product is CASSAYQGGGEKLFF. Full variable domain (outside the CDR3, taken from reference TRBV5-4 and TRBJ1-4): ETGVTQSPTHLIKTRGQQVTLRCSSQSGHNTVSWYQQALGQGPQFIFQYYREEENGRGNFPPRFSGLQFPNYSSELNVNALELDDSALYLCASSAYQGGGEKLFFGSGTQLSVL.

The J gene is TRBJ2-7, the V gene TRBV11-2, with 12 bases identical to TRBD2. The CDR3 contains 16 residues. Germline trimming cut 5 bases from V and 3 bases from J; bases unmatched to any gene: 8. Germline lookup yields CDR1 SGHAT and CDR2 FQNNGV. The DNA of the CDR3 is TGTGCCAGCAGCCCGAGGACTAGCGGGGCGGTCTACGAGCAGTACTTC. It specifies CASSPRTSGAVYEQYF.

This clone was seen a handful of times. The chain couples TRBV4-1 to TRBJ1-1; D perhaps matches TRBD1 (6 bases). This CDR3 region has 15 residues. Trimming pared 4 bases from V and 1 base from J, leaving 13 bases between. Looked up from germline, CDR1 is MGHRA and CDR2 is YSYEKL. The CDR3 loop reads CASSPDSQTNTEAFF. The CDR3 nucleotides are TGCGCCAGCAGCCCGGACAGTCAAACGAACACTGAAGCTTTCTTT.

The chain employs TRBV30 and TRBJ1-1; no clear D gene. The germline V gene has CDR1 GTSNPN and CDR2 SVGIG (reference sequence). The CDR3 extends over 13 amino acids. V was cut by 0 bases and J by 9 bases, with 14 bases left in between. In DNA, the CDR3 is TGTGCCTGGAGTGTACTTGAGGGTGCGCAAGCTTTCTTT. As protein: CAWSVLEGAQAFF.

This chain uses TRBV30 with TRBJ1-3; D gene ambiguous. The germline V gene encodes CDR1 GTSNPN and CDR2 SVGIG (reference sequence). CDR3 size: 18 residues. Trimming shortened V by 2 bases and J by 1 base, and 21 bases separated the two germline ends. The CDR3 sequence is CAWSRQRGSTTSGNTIYF. The CDR3 nucleotides read TGTGCCTGGAGTAGACAACGTGGGAGCACAACTTCTGGAAACACCATATATTTT.

The chain employs TRBV7-2 and TRBJ1-4; D is uncertain. Per the germline V gene, CDR1 is SGHTA and CDR2 is FQGNSA. CDR3 size: 15 residues. Trimming cost V 2 bases and J 2 bases, with 9 bases left between them. CDR3 sequence reads: CASSLSGGTNEKLFF. The DNA of the CDR3 is TGTGCCAGCAGCTTATCGGGTGGGACTAATGAAAAACTGTTTTTT.

The chain is built from TRBV4-2 and TRBJ2-5; perhaps TRBD2 as D (5 bases). The CDR3 runs to 17 residues. Germline CDR1 reads LGHNA; CDR2 reads YNFKEQ. V was trimmed by 2 bases and J by 4 bases, leaving 20 bases between them. CDR3 in DNA: TGTGCCAGCAGCCAAAGGCCGGAAACTAGTCCGGGAGAGACCCAGTACTTC. Residues: CASSQRPETSPGETQYF.

The gene calls are TRBV4-2 and TRBJ2-2, with 8 nucleotides matching TRBD1. V was clipped by 4 bases and J by 0 bases; unmatched bases: 4. Germline-derived CDR1 and CDR2 are LGHNA and YNFKEQ. The CDR3 totals 16 residues. The CDR3 region is CASSPGQGTNTGELFF. CDR3 coding DNA: TGTGCCAGCAGCCCCGGACAGGGTACGAACACCGGGGAGCTGTTTTTT.

This chain connects TRBV5-6 to TRBJ2-7; 8 bases match TRBD1. The CDR3 length is 14 residues. Germline CDR1 and CDR2: SGHDT and YYEEEE. J lost 2 bases, V lost 3 bases, and 4 bases had no gene match. CDR3 region: CASSWGTGPYEQYF. CDR3 bases: TGTGCCAGCAGCTGGGGGACAGGTCCCTACGAGCAGTACTTC.

The chain combines TRBV7-3 with TRBJ2-5, with TRBD1 matching over 8 bases. The germline V gene encodes CDR1 SGHTA and CDR2 FQGTGA. J lost 2 bases, V lost 5 bases, and 4 bases had no gene match. This CDR3 spans 14 amino acids. The CDR3 protein is CASSLGQGQETQYF. The DNA of the CDR3 is TGTGCCAGCAGCCTCGGACAGGGTCAAGAGACCCAGTACTTC.

The rearrangement links TRBV7-9 to TRBJ1-6; the D is unclear. CDR3 length equals 18 residues. With 1 base removed from V and 4 bases from J, the gap between germline ends came to 17 bases. Per germline, CDR1 SEHNR and CDR2 FQNEAQ (reference sequence). CDR3 DNA: TGTGCCAGCAGCTTAGAGACACCTTTACCCCCTTATAATTCACCCCTCCACTTT. It yields the protein CASSLETPLPPYNSPLHF.

The chain uses TRBV5-1 and TRBJ2-6; no firm D call. Germline V gene sequence: CDR1 SGHRS, CDR2 YFSETQ. This CDR3 spans 14 amino acids. The ends were cut back, 3 bases at V and 7 bases at J, with 11 bases in the middle. This CDR3 reads CASSSAARANVLTF. In DNA form, the CDR3 reads TGCGCCAGCAGCTCCGCCGCTAGAGCCAACGTCCTGACTTTC. The variable domain in full, with the rest retrieved from reference TRBV5-1 and TRBJ2-6, is KAGVTQTPRYLIKTRGQQVTLSCSPISGHRSVSWYQQTPGQGLQFLFEYFSETQRNKGNFPGRFSGRQFSNSRSEMNVSTLELGDSALYLCASSSAARANVLTFGAGSRLTVL.

The chain links TRBV24-1 to TRBJ1-1; perhaps TRBD1 as D (5 bases). The CDR3 length is 12 residues. Between the trimmed V and J ends, which lost 8 bases and 1 base, there was a span of 7 bases. Per the germline V gene, CDR1 is KGHDR and CDR2 is SFDVKD. CDR3 amino acids: CATTGGNTEAFF. CDR3 sequence (DNA): TGTGCCACCACGGGGGGGAACACTGAAGCTTTCTTT.

V usage is TRBV19 and J usage is TRBJ1-1; 7 bases agree with TRBD1. Germline CDR1 reads LNHDA; CDR2 reads SQIVND (reference sequence). This CDR3 spans 14 amino acids. Losses at the gene ends were 5 bases for V and 7 bases for J; bases not matched to a gene: 10. The CDR3 region is CASSAPRQGVEAFF. Here the CDR3 DNA reads TGTGCCAGTAGTGCTCCCCGACAGGGTGTTGAAGCTTTCTTT. Looking up the rest from reference TRBV19 and TRBJ1-1 gives the full variable domain: DGGITQSPKYLFRKEGQNVTLSCEQNLNHDAMYWYRQDPGQGLRLIYYSQIVNDFQKGDIAEGYSVSREKKESFPLTVTSAQKNPTAFYLCASSAPRQGVEAFFGQGTRLTVV.

Note on this clone: Relative to the germline gene, one junction end is altered; a read error may explain this. The rearrangement joins TRBV10-3 to TRBJ1-1, with TRBD1 as a possible D gene (5 bases). The germline gives CDR1 ENHRY, CDR2 SYGVKD. CDR3 size: 13 residues. The CDR3 DNA follows: TGTGCCATCAATGAGGGGACTGACACTGAAGCTTTCTTT. It codes for CAINEGTDTEAFF.

This chain joins TRBV5-4 and TRBJ2-6; TRBD2 matches at 13 bases. Trimming at V came to 5 bases and at J to 0 bases, leaving 8 bases not matched to a gene. CDR1 is SGHNT, CDR2 YYREEE, per germline (reference sequence). The CDR3 runs to 19 residues. The CDR3 region is CASSRGLAGAGSGANVLTF. In DNA form, the CDR3 reads TGTGCCAGCAGTCGTGGACTAGCGGGGGCCGGCTCTGGGGCCAACGTCCTGACTTTC.

This clone was counted a single time. The chain employs TRBV29-1 and TRBJ2-3, with D perhaps matching TRBD1 (7 bases). The germline gives CDR1 SQVTM, CDR2 ANQGSEA. The CDR3 length is 15 residues. V lost 4 bases and J lost 0, with 14 bases in between. The CDR3 DNA reads as TGCAGCGTTGTCTTCGCGGGACAGAGCACAGATACGCAGTATTTT. Encoded protein: CSVVFAGQSTDTQYF.

The gene calls are TRBV7-2 and TRBJ2-5; the D gene is possibly TRBD2 (5 bases). Germline V lookup: CDR1 SGHTA, CDR2 FQGNSA. V was trimmed by 6 bases and J by 1 base, leaving 12 bases between them. The CDR3 has 14 residues. The CDR3 loop is CASSNGLSQETQYF. DNA of the CDR3: TGTGCCAGCAGTAACGGACTCAGCCAAGAGACCCAGTACTTC.

J is TRBJ2-7 and V is TRBV20-1; D is unclear. Germline assignment: CDR1 DFQATT and CDR2 SNEGSKA (reference sequence). The V and J ends lost 3 bases and 6 bases respectively, with 15 bases between them. The CDR3 is made up of 13 amino acids. This CDR3 is CSASLTQSGEQYF. As DNA, the CDR3 is TGCAGTGCTAGTTTGACCCAGTCGGGCGAGCAGTACTTC.

The genes are TRBV27 and TRBJ1-1; D may be TRBD1 (6 bases). Trimming stripped 2 bases from V and 0 bases from J, with 7 bases between. This CDR3 region has 14 residues. Per germline, CDR1 MNHEY and CDR2 SMNVEV (reference sequence). CDR3 residues: CASSLGQMNTEAFF. Written as DNA, the CDR3 is TGTGCCAGCAGTTTAGGACAGATGAACACTGAAGCTTTCTTT.

This chain links TRBV15 with TRBJ2-3, with D possibly being TRBD2 (6 bases). The CDR3 has 18 amino acids. Deletions cut 1 base from V and 4 bases from J, with 21 bases between. Germline V CDR1 and CDR2: LNHNV, YYDKDF (reference sequence). The CDR3 DNA follows: TGTGCCACCAGCAGAGCCGCTTCGGGGCTGCGGGGTGCAGATACGCAGTATTTT. Translation gives CATSRAASGLRGADTQYF. Supplemented by reference TRBV15 and TRBJ2-3, the full variable domain reads DAMVIQNPRYQVTQFGKPVTLSCSQTLNHNVMYWYQQKSSQAPKLLFHYYDKDFNNEADTPDNFQSRRPNTSFCFLDIRSPGLGDTAMYLCATSRAASGLRGADTQYFGPGTRLTVL.

This clone has a handful of counts. The chain links TRBV6-5 to TRBJ2-1; D is unresolved. Between the trimmed V and J ends, which lost 7 bases and 5 bases, there was a span of 9 bases. This CDR3 contains 12 residues. Germline lookup yields CDR1 MNHEY and CDR2 SVGAGI. Here the CDR3 reads CASISTNNEQFF. Here the CDR3 DNA reads TGTGCCAGCATCTCTACTAACAATGAGCAGTTCTTC.

This clone occurred many times. The chain employs TRBV2 and TRBJ1-2; D might be TRBD1 (5 bases). Germline V gene sequence: CDR1 SNHLY, CDR2 FYNNEI. This CDR3 is built from 13 residues. Trimming cost V 6 bases and J 5 bases, with 13 bases left between them. CDR3 in amino acids: CASRDAGKYGYTF. CDR3 DNA sequence: TGTGCCAGCAGAGACGCAGGGAAATATGGCTACACCTTC.

This chain connects TRBV7-2 to TRBJ2-5, with D uncertain. The CDR3 spans 13 residues. Germline CDR1 is SGHTA and CDR2 is FQGNSA. V lost 2 bases and J 4 bases, leaving 8 bases between the germline ends. CDR3 residues: CASSLIGPETQYF. The DNA for the CDR3 is TGTGCCAGCAGCTTAATCGGTCCAGAGACCCAGTACTTC.

This chain uses TRBV30 with TRBJ1-4, with D possibly matching TRBD1 (6 bases). This CDR3 is built from 15 residues. Trimming stripped 2 bases from V and 4 bases from J, with 14 bases between. Germline loops: CDR1 GTSNPN, CDR2 SVGIG (reference sequence). CDR3 region: CAWSPQTGRNEKLFF. DNA for the CDR3: TGTGCCTGGAGTCCCCAGACAGGTCGTAATGAAAAACTGTTTTTT.